The 27 T cell receptor beta chains below were found in one sample sequenced in a study of control samples from healthy donors and cancer patients. TCRdb keeps only in-frame clones here, not all; method: immunoSEQ multiplex PCR. The sample records roughly 150,000 clones, around 88% being singletons. Material: blood. The receptors were sampled from a young man in good health.

This clone was recorded once. The chain carries TRBV30 and TRBJ1-4, with a weak D call TRBD1 (5 bases). The CDR3 loop spans 15 amino acids. V lost 5 bases, J lost 5 bases, and 18 bases lay in between. Germline assignment: CDR1 GTSNPN and CDR2 SVGIG (reference sequence). The CDR3 loop is CAWGPLQGRNEKLFF. CDR3 in DNA: TGTGCCTGGGGGCCGCTCCAGGGACGGAATGAAAAACTGTTTTTT.

The chain joins TRBV12-3 or TRBV12-4 to TRBJ2-3; D not resolved. Trimming stripped 3 bases from V and 4 bases from J, with 2 bases between. The CDR3 is made up of 11 amino acids. CDR3 nucleotides: TGTGCCAGCAGTTTGGCAGATACGCAGTATTTT. Encoded protein: CASSLADTQYF.

The gene calls are TRBV6-1 and TRBJ2-1; either TRBD1 or TRBD2 may fit D (5 bases each). The CDR3 runs 16 residues. V was shortened by 2 bases and J by 0 bases, with 11 bases between the two germline ends. Germline lookup yields CDR1 MNHNS and CDR2 SASEGT. CDR3: CASSERAGSSYNEQFF. The CDR3 DNA reads as TGTGCCAGCAGTGAAAGGGCAGGGAGCTCCTACAATGAGCAGTTCTTC.

This chain connects TRBV3-1 (or the pseudogene TRBV3-2) to TRBJ2-3; D is possibly TRBD2 (5 bases). CDR3 size: 16 residues. Per the germline V gene, CDR1 is LGHDT and CDR2 is YNNKEL (reference sequence). The germline V and J ends were trimmed by 3 bases and 4 bases, with 17 bases remaining between them. The CDR3 coding sequence is TGTGCCAGCAGCCACCCCGCGGGCGTCGGGGCAGATACGCAGTATTTT. This translates into CASSHPAGVGADTQYF.

The chain uses TRBV5-1 and TRBJ2-2; D is unclear. Trimming stripped 0 bases from V and 0 bases from J, with 9 bases between. From germline, CDR1 is SGHRS and CDR2 YFSETQ. This CDR3 contains 16 residues. The chain's CDR3 is CASSLALSTNTGELFF. The CDR3 DNA is TGCGCCAGCAGCTTGGCTTTGAGTACGAACACCGGGGAGCTGTTTTTT.

The genes are TRBV18 and TRBJ2-1; D gene ambiguous. V was pared by 6 bases and J by 2 bases, with 17 bases between. CDR1 and CDR2 from the germline V gene are KGHSH and LQKENI. CDR3 length: 16 amino acids. CDR3 coding DNA: TGTGCCAGCTCCCAACCGGGTCCTCAAACCTACAATGAGCAGTTCTTC. Translating it yields CASSQPGPQTYNEQFF. The whole variable domain, filled in from reference TRBV18 and TRBJ2-1, reads NAGVMQNPRHLVRRRGQEARLRCSPMKGHSHVYWYRQLPEEGLKFMVYLQKENIIDESGMPKERFSAEFPKEGPSILRIQQVVRGDSAAYFCASSQPGPQTYNEQFFGPGTRLTVL.

The rearrangement links TRBV7-8 to TRBJ2-1; 8 bases agree with TRBD1. The CDR3 runs to 14 residues. Germline lookup yields CDR1 SGHVS and CDR2 FQNEAQ. The ends lost 3 bases at V and 4 bases at J; junction bases unmatched: 2. The CDR3 reads CASSFRDRYNEQFF. As DNA, the CDR3 is TGTGCCAGCAGCTTCCGGGACAGGTACAATGAGCAGTTCTTC.

The chain is built from TRBV4-2 and TRBJ2-7, with a possible D match to TRBD1 (6 bases). V lost 2 bases and J lost 2, with 10 bases in between. From germline, CDR1 is LGHNA and CDR2 YNFKEQ. The CDR3 sequence is 14 residues long. CDR3 protein: CASSQPTGAYEQYF. The CDR3 nucleotides are TGTGCCAGCAGCCAACCGACAGGAGCCTACGAGCAGTACTTC.

In its sample, this clone was seen a few times. The rearrangement uses TRBV19 and TRBJ2-5; the D gene is possibly TRBD1 (6 bases). In germline, CDR1 is LNHDA, CDR2 SQIVND (reference sequence). This CDR3 region has 14 residues. Trimming stripped 5 bases from V and 3 bases from J, with 13 bases between. The CDR3 DNA reads as TGTGCCAGTAGTCCTTCAACAGGGAAAGAGACCCAGTACTTC. Its translation: CASSPSTGKETQYF. Filled out from reference TRBV19 and TRBJ2-5, the complete variable domain reads DGGITQSPKYLFRKEGQNVTLSCEQNLNHDAMYWYRQDPGQGLRLIYYSQIVNDFQKGDIAEGYSVSREKKESFPLTVTSAQKNPTAFYLCASSPSTGKETQYFGPGTRLLVL.

The gene calls are TRBV21-1 and TRBJ1-2; the D call TRBD1 from the table was never checked on the DNA. TRBV21-1 is flagged as a pseudogene. The CDR3 extends over 14 amino acids. CDR3 in DNA: TGTGCCAGCTACGATGACAGGTTTTTCTATGGCTACACCTTC. This translates into CASYDDRFFYGYTF.

The chain employs TRBV7-3 and TRBJ2-1; 13 nucleotides align to TRBD2. Germline V gives CDR1 SGHTA, CDR2 FQGTGA. This CDR3 spans 15 amino acids. The ends lost 6 bases at V and 5 bases at J; junction bases unmatched: 4. CDR3 sequence: CASRLAGGPNNEQFF. CDR3 coding DNA: TGTGCCAGCAGACTAGCGGGGGGGCCGAACAATGAGCAGTTCTTC.

The chain carries TRBV5-1 and TRBJ2-1; weak D call: TRBD2 (6 bases). The CDR3 has 15 amino acids. Germline CDR1 and CDR2: SGHRS and YFSETQ. V was shortened by 4 bases and J by 10 bases, with 21 bases between the two germline ends. CDR3 sequence reads: CASSPTSRRDVEQFF. The DNA for the CDR3 is TGCGCCAGCAGCCCGACTAGTCGACGGGACGTGGAGCAGTTCTTC.

Notes on this clone: This CDR3 is missing its conserved last phenylalanine or tryptophan, likely due to a read error. The chain recombines TRBV7-3 with TRBJ2-6; 8 bases line up with TRBD1. V shed 3 bases and J 4 bases; nucleotides not matched to a gene: 5. This CDR3 contains 16 residues. Germline values: CDR1 SGHTA, CDR2 FQGTGA. This CDR3 is CASSFRTGSGANVLTL. The CDR3 coding sequence is TGTGCCAGCAGCTTTCGGACAGGGTCCGGGGCCAACGTCCTGACTTTA.

The genes are TRBV7-9 and TRBJ2-1, with 10 bases lining up with TRBD2. This CDR3 has 19 amino acids. J gave up 0 bases and V 1 base, and 9 bases lay outside the gene matches. The V gene's germline CDR1 is SEHNR and CDR2 FQNEAQ (reference sequence). The CDR3 coding sequence is TGTGCCAGCAGCTTAGGGCCTAGCGGGGGCCTAAGCTCCTACAATGAGCAGTTCTTC. This gives the protein CASSLGPSGGLSSYNEQFF.

The chain uses TRBV5-6 and TRBJ1-5; D is unresolved. V was cut by 3 bases and J by 7 bases, with 8 bases left in between. This CDR3 is built from 12 residues. Germline-derived CDR1 and CDR2 are SGHDT and YYEEEE. CDR3 region: CASSSPAQPQHF. DNA for the CDR3: TGTGCCAGCAGCTCTCCAGCGCAGCCCCAGCATTTT. The full variable domain, with the rest looked up from reference TRBV5-6 and TRBJ1-5, is DAGVTQSPTHLIKTRGQQVTLRCSPKSGHDTVSWYQQALGQGPQFIFQYYEEEERQRGNFPDRFSGHQFPNYSSELNVNALLLGDSALYLCASSSPAQPQHFGDGTRLSIL.

This clone was found once. The V gene is TRBV19, the J gene TRBJ2-3; D is perhaps TRBD1 or TRBD2 (5 bases each). Germline V gene lookup returns CDR1 LNHDA and CDR2 SQIVND (reference sequence). Trimming took off 3 bases at V and 4 bases at J, with 14 bases between the two ends. The length of the CDR3 is 15 residues. CDR3 bases: TGTGCCAGTAGTATCTCGGGACCCTCCCCAGATACGCAGTATTTT. Residues: CASSISGPSPDTQYF.

The rearrangement uses TRBV19 and TRBJ1-3, with D unclear. The V end was cut by 10 bases, the J end by 0 bases, with 10 bases between. In germline, CDR1 is LNHDA, CDR2 SQIVND (reference sequence). The CDR3 has 13 amino acids. DNA of the CDR3: TGTGCCACCCCGGTACCCTCTGGAAACACCATATATTTT. It translates to CATPVPSGNTIYF.

The chain joins TRBV4-1 to TRBJ2-7; D call uncertain. Germline V CDR1 and CDR2: MGHRA, YSYEKL. The V gene lost 1 base and the J gene lost 4 bases, with 8 bases spanning the gap. The CDR3 is made up of 13 amino acids. The CDR3 nucleotides are TGCGCCAGCAGCCAAGGGGGTTCGTACGAGCAGTACTTC. It yields the protein CASSQGGSYEQYF.

The rearrangement uses TRBV7-9 and TRBJ1-1; D is ambiguous. The CDR3 sequence is 12 residues long. The V end was cut by 5 bases, the J end by 8 bases, with 12 bases between. Germline CDR1 SEHNR, CDR2 FQNEAQ (reference sequence). In DNA, the CDR3 is TGTGCCAGCAGCCCCGGGCGGGAAGAAGCTTTCTTT. Its protein product is CASSPGREEAFF.

V gene TRBV19 combines with J gene TRBJ2-1, with 8 bases lining up with TRBD1. The germline gives CDR1 LNHDA, CDR2 SQIVND (reference sequence). V was clipped by 9 bases and J by 5 bases; unmatched bases: 12. This CDR3 is 15 amino acids long. The CDR3 reads CASRGRRSSHNEQFF. The CDR3 bases are TGTGCCAGCAGGGGGCGAAGGTCGTCCCACAATGAGCAGTTCTTC.

This chain joins TRBV19 and TRBJ1-3, with D tentatively TRBD1 (5 bases). Trimming removed 7 bases from V and 8 bases from J, with 18 bases in between. The CDR3 extends over 14 amino acids. Germline V lookup: CDR1 LNHDA, CDR2 SQIVND (reference sequence). The CDR3 spells CASTLSGVSDTIYF. DNA of the CDR3: TGTGCCAGTACCCTCTCGGGGGTTTCGGACACCATATATTTT.

The chain carries TRBV9 and TRBJ1-1; 11 bases map to TRBD1. This CDR3 has 15 residues. Per the germline V gene, CDR1 is SGDLS and CDR2 is YYNGEE. Losses at the gene ends were 3 bases for V and 4 bases for J; bases not matched to a gene: 5. The CDR3 loop reads CASSDEDRGLTEAFF. The CDR3 nucleotides read TGTGCCAGCAGCGACGAGGACAGGGGGCTCACTGAAGCTTTCTTT.

The chain recombines TRBV27 with TRBJ2-4, with D possibly TRBD1 on 5 matching bases. Trimming pared 5 bases from V and 6 bases from J, leaving 20 bases between. The CDR3 spans 16 residues. Germline V gives CDR1 MNHEY, CDR2 SMNVEV (reference sequence). CDR3 coding DNA: TGTGCCAGCAGTATCCCCCAGGGCCCCCTCTTAAACATTCAGTACTTC. Its protein product is CASSIPQGPLLNIQYF.

V usage is TRBV10-3 and J usage is TRBJ1-6; D gene ambiguous. Looked up from germline, CDR1 is ENHRY and CDR2 is SYGVKD. The CDR3 spans 15 residues. V lost 0 bases to trimming and J lost 5 bases, with 8 bases between them. The CDR3 spells CAISESAGNNSPLHF. In DNA, the CDR3 is TGTGCCATCAGTGAGTCAGCAGGAAATAATTCACCCCTCCACTTT.

The V and J genes are TRBV28 and TRBJ1-2; D gene unclear. The CDR3 spans 14 residues. Germline V gene lookup returns CDR1 MDHEN and CDR2 SYDVKM. V was pared by 2 bases and J by 5 bases, with 12 bases between. CDR3 sequence reads: CASSLLGLTYGYTF. CDR3 in DNA: TGTGCCAGCAGTTTACTAGGGTTGACTTATGGCTACACCTTC.

V usage is TRBV28 and J usage is TRBJ2-7; 8 nucleotides align to TRBD1. V shed 6 bases and J 3 bases; nucleotides not matched to a gene: 7. This CDR3 has 14 amino acids. Germline V CDR1 and CDR2: MDHEN, SYDVKM. The CDR3 sequence is CASRTTGESYEQYF. Written as DNA, the CDR3 is TGTGCCAGCAGGACGACAGGGGAAAGCTACGAGCAGTACTTC.

This sequence joins TRBV14 and TRBJ1-2, with 8 nucleotides matching TRBD1. V shed 1 base, J shed 4 bases, and the junction held 8 bases outside the gene matches. The CDR3 loop spans 16 amino acids. The germline gives CDR1 SGHDN, CDR2 FVKESK. The CDR3 DNA sequence: TGTGCCAGCAGCCAAGCCCCGACAGGGGTGCGCTATGGCTACACCTTC. Protein sequence: CASSQAPTGVRYGYTF.